Shown below are 23 T cell receptor beta chains from a single sample sequenced in a study of tumor-infiltrating lymphocytes in oesophageal squamous cell carcinoma. TCRdb re-analysed the PCR reads in MiXCR, keeping a single row per CDR3 protein. The sample carries about 12,000 distinct CDR3 sequences, under 65% recorded once. The sequencing sample was made of esophageal tumor tissue. The receptors shown here come from a female donor with esophageal squamous cell carcinoma.

In its sample, this clonotype was seen a few times. This sequence may be a read error, since a much larger clone differs from it by one base. The chain has TRBV11-3 and TRBJ2-7; D may correspond to TRBD1 or TRBD2 (5 bases each). The CDR3 length is 13 residues. Germline V CDR1 and CDR2: SGHNT, YENEEA. The ends were cut back, 5 bases at V and 7 bases at J, with 15 bases in the middle. DNA of the CDR3: TGTGCCAGCAGCCAAAGACGGGGCGATGAGCAGTACTTC. It is translated as CASSQRRGDEQYF.

V usage is TRBV2 and J usage is TRBJ2-1, with a possible D match to TRBD1 (6 bases). In germline, CDR1 is SNHLY, CDR2 FYNNEI. The V and J ends lost 10 bases and 5 bases respectively, with 18 bases between them. This CDR3 has 14 amino acids. This CDR3 reads CANHLLQGHNEQFF. CDR3 nucleotides: TGTGCCAACCATCTCCTGCAGGGGCACAATGAGCAGTTCTTC.

The table lists this clonotype with a count of one. The conserved closing phenylalanine or tryptophan is absent in this CDR3, likely reflecting a read error. No DNA is shown, since the ends of the CDR3 on it are uncertain; the CDR3 is the one TCRdb lists. The V call is TRBV24-1, the J call TRBJ2-3; the table's TRBD2 call for D was not verified on the DNA. The CDR3 is 19 residues long, ends included. CDR1 KGHDR and CDR2 SFDVKD come from the germline V gene. CDR3 sequence reads: CATSEGLAGGWANVLTFGA.

CDR3 in DNA: TGTGCCAGCAGCGCGCAGGTGGGTCCCCACGAGCAGTACTTC. Its protein product is CASSAQVGPHEQYF. The V call is TRBV7-2, the J call TRBJ2-7; D is undetermined. Germline loops: CDR1 SGHTA, CDR2 FQGNSA. The CDR3 is 14 amino acids. Trimming left V 5 bases short and J 5 bases short, with 16 bases between.

This clonotype was counted once. The chain joins TRBV7-6 to TRBJ2-6; D gene unclear. With the DNA end fitting TRBJ2-7 better, the J assignment may be wrong. The V gene's germline CDR1 is SGHVS and CDR2 FNYEAQ. The CDR3 has 13 residues. CDR3 region: CASSLAAIYEQYF. The DNA of the CDR3 is TGTGCCAGCAGCTTAGCGGCCATTTACGAGCAGTACTTC.

Judged by abundance, this clonotype is medium-sized. V usage is TRBV19 and J usage is TRBJ2-3; D tentatively fits TRBD1 or TRBD2 (5 bases each). There are 10 residues in the CDR3. Deletions cut 6 bases from V and 15 bases from J, with 13 bases between. Germline V gene sequence: CDR1 LNHDA, CDR2 SQIVND (reference sequence). The CDR3 region is CASRGPLLYF. The CDR3, as DNA: TGTGCCAGTAGGGGACCCCTGCTATATTTT.

This clonotype was counted between two and nine times. CDR3 nucleotides: TGTGCCAGCAGCCCATACTCGGGGGCGGGGACCCAGTACTTC. Translated: CASSPYSGAGTQYF. The gene calls are TRBV7-2 and TRBJ2-5; either TRBD1 or TRBD2 may supply D (6 bases each). Per germline, CDR1 SGHTA and CDR2 FQGNSA. V lost 5 bases and J lost 7, with 17 bases in between. This CDR3 region has 14 residues.

The V and J genes are TRBV6-2 or TRBV6-3 and TRBJ2-4, with 8 bases lining up with TRBD2. Germline V gene sequence: CDR1 MNHEY, CDR2 SVGEGT. This CDR3 is built from 14 residues. V was pared by 3 bases and J by 15 bases, with 13 bases of the junction left unmatched. The CDR3 spells CASSYPQESGRVYF. The CDR3 DNA reads as TGTGCCAGCAGTTATCCTCAGGAGAGCGGGAGAGTGTACTTC.

This clonotype occurred many times. This CDR3 fails to terminate in the conserved phenylalanine or tryptophan, so it likely reflects a read error. The limits of the CDR3 on the DNA are not certain, so only TCRdb's listed CDR3 is given. This chain links TRBV7-8 with TRBJ2-7; TRBD1, the table's D call, was not compared with the DNA. The CDR3 length equals 16 residues, ends included. Per germline, CDR1 SGHVS and CDR2 FQNEAQ. The CDR3 sequence: CASSFKQGNYGYTFGS.

The V call is TRBV6-5, the J call TRBJ2-5, with a tentative D call TRBD1 (6 bases). Trimming took off 10 bases at V and 5 bases at J, with 20 bases between the two ends. The CDR3 is 14 amino acids. The germline gives CDR1 MNHEY, CDR2 SVGAGI. The CDR3 region is CAITTGPGWETQYF. CDR3 DNA: TGTGCCATCACCACAGGGCCCGGTTGGGAGACCCAGTACTTC.

This chain connects TRBV7-2 to TRBJ1-2; D perhaps matches TRBD1 (6 bases). V lost 5 bases, J lost 5 bases, and 24 bases lay in between. Germline loops: CDR1 SGHTA, CDR2 FQGNSA. This CDR3 is 17 amino acids long. The CDR3: CASSAQTSGGGRYGYTF. DNA for the CDR3: TGTGCCAGCAGCGCCCAAACGTCGGGAGGGGGTCGATATGGCTACACCTTC.

The gene calls are TRBV5-1 and TRBJ2-3; 9 positions agree with TRBD1. The trim removed 3 bases at V and 5 bases at J, leaving 13 bases unmatched. Germline V gene lookup returns CDR1 SGHRS and CDR2 YFSETQ. The CDR3 is 17 residues long. The CDR3 coding sequence is TGCGCCAGCAGCTCCCCCCCTAACAGGGGGCGCAGAGATACGCAGTATTTT. It codes for CASSSPPNRGRRDTQYF.

The rearrangement uses TRBV24-1 and TRBJ2-4; D is undetermined. The J call is doubtful: the DNA matches TRBJ2-1 better. Germline V gene data show CDR1 as KGHDR and CDR2 as SFDVKD. The CDR3 length is 16 residues. The CDR3 spells CATSEGSARSHNEQFF. The CDR3 nucleotides read TGTGCCACCAGTGAGGGATCTGCCCGATCCCACAATGAGCAGTTCTTC.

Only a few counts were recorded for this clonotype. The rearrangement uses TRBV10-3 and TRBJ1-2, with 7 bases identical to TRBD1. The CDR3 has 15 amino acids. From germline, CDR1 is ENHRY and CDR2 SYGVKD. The junction had 9 bases not matched to a gene; V was cut back by 0 bases and J by 8 bases. The CDR3, as DNA: TGTGCCATCAGTGAGTCGAGGGTGACAGGGTTCGGCTACACCTTC. It is translated as CAISESRVTGFGYTF.

The chain has TRBV7-8 and TRBJ2-5; the match to TRBD2 covers 11 bases. The closer fit of TRBJ2-1 to the DNA end suggests the J call may be wrong. Germline V lookup: CDR1 SGHVS, CDR2 FQNEAQ. This CDR3 region has 15 residues. The CDR3 bases are TGTGCCAGCAGCTTTACTAGCGGGAGATACAATGAGCAGTTCTTC. This encodes CASSFTSGRYNEQFF.

Of note for this clonotype: No conserved phenylalanine or tryptophan ends this CDR3, so it is likely a read error. No DNA is shown, since the ends of the CDR3 on it are uncertain; the CDR3 is the one TCRdb lists. The chain employs TRBV10-3 and TRBJ2-5; no DNA check was done on the table's D call, TRBD2. Per the germline V gene, CDR1 is ENHRY and CDR2 is SYGVKD. The CDR3 is 16 amino acids in total, end residues counted. This chain's CDR3 is CAISGGLAGVDPTSSL.

This clonotype was counted ten times or more. The chain links TRBV6-1 to TRBJ1-6; no reliable D call. Germline V gene lookup returns CDR1 MNHNS and CDR2 SASEGT. V was cut by 6 bases and J by 14 bases, with 20 bases left in between. This CDR3 has 14 residues. For the CDR3, the DNA is TGTGCCAGCAGCCCGGGGATGGGAAAGGTGGCCCTCCACTTT. This encodes CASSPGMGKVALHF.

The chain has TRBV6-6 and TRBJ2-7; no definite D call. The DNA end is a closer match to TRBJ2-1, so the J assignment may be wrong. The length of the CDR3 is 14 residues. Germline loops: CDR1 MNHNY, CDR2 SVGAGI (reference sequence). The CDR3 DNA sequence: TGTGCCAGCAGTTACTCGAAAATCCCTTTTGAGCAGTTCTTC. Encoded protein: CASSYSKIPFEQFF.

This clonotype occurred once. The chain uses TRBV5-1 and TRBJ1-2; D is undetermined. The CDR3 spans 14 residues. Germline lookup yields CDR1 SGHRS and CDR2 YFSETQ. Trimming removed 3 bases at V and 2 bases at J, with 11 bases between. As DNA, the CDR3 is TGCGCCAGCAGCTCACGGGCCGGAAACTATGGCTACACCTTC. It specifies CASSSRAGNYGYTF.

This chain uses TRBV7-2 with TRBJ2-1, with D tentatively TRBD2 (6 bases). The V and J ends lost 2 bases and 8 bases respectively, with 13 bases between them. The CDR3 sequence is 14 residues long. CDR1 and CDR2 from the germline V gene are SGHTA and FQGNSA. The CDR3 DNA is TGTGCCAGCAGCTTAAACCGCGGCGGGGATGAGCAGTTCTTC. Its translation: CASSLNRGGDEQFF. Combining the CDR3 with reference TRBV7-2 and TRBJ2-1 gives the whole variable domain GAGVSQSPSNKVTEKGKDVELRCDPISGHTALYWYRQSLGQGLEFLIYFQGNSAPDKSGLPSDRFSAERTGGSVSTLTIQRTQQEDSAVYLCASSLNRGGDEQFFGPGTRLTVL.

CDR3 in DNA: TGTGCCAGCAGCGTAGCTGGGACAACGAATCAGCCCCAGCATTTT. Protein sequence: CASSVAGTTNQPQHF. The gene calls are TRBV9 and TRBJ1-5; tentatively, D is TRBD1 (6 bases). The V end was cut by 0 bases, the J end by 4 bases, with 11 bases between. This CDR3 has 15 amino acids. Germline V gives CDR1 SGDLS, CDR2 YYNGEE.

With regard to this clonotype: One end of the junction is discordant with germline, which a read error may explain. This chain connects TRBV5-4 to TRBJ1-4; D gene uncertain. The J call may not be correct, given that the DNA end is closer to TRBJ2-2. Germline loops: CDR1 SGHNT, CDR2 YYREEE (reference sequence). The CDR3 has 16 residues. CDR3 coding DNA: TGCGCCAGCAGCTTGGCTTTCGGCCAAGGAACCGGGGAGCTGTTTTTT. It translates to CASSLAFGQGTGELFF.

This clonotype was counted only a few times. The chain employs TRBV12-3 or TRBV12-4 and TRBJ2-1; 8 bases map to TRBD2. The V gene end was trimmed by 0 bases and the J gene end by 4 bases; junction bases not matched to a gene: 5. The CDR3 extends over 16 amino acids. This chain's CDR3 is CASSLAIAGRYNEQFF. CDR3 nucleotide sequence: TGTGCCAGCAGTTTAGCTATAGCGGGGAGGTACAATGAGCAGTTCTTC.